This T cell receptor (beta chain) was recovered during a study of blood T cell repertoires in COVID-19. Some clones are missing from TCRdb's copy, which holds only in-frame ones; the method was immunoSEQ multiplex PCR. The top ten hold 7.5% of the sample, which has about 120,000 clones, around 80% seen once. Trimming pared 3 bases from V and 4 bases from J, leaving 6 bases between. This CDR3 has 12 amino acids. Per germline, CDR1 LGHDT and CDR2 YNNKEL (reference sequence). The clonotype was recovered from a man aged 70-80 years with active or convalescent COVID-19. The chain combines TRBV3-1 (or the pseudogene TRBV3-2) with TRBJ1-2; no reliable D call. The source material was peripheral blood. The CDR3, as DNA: TGTGCCAGCAGCCAGAGTGTCTATGGCTACACCTTC. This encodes CASSQSVYGYTF.